This TCR beta chain was captured in a study of Ad26.COV2.S vaccination and SARS-CoV-2 variants. Study background: Ad26.COV2.S arm of COV1001 included the donor.

Sequencing was performed with immunoSEQ multiplex PCR; in TCRdb, only in-frame clones are kept and a portion is missing. The profile shows some 400,000 clones, over 75% of them singletons. Treatment noted: roughly 18 received Ad26.COV2.S at low or high dose, single or two shots; several received placebo; per-sample allocation not given. Day 63 after the first vaccine or placebo injection was the time point for sampling. This clone is a singleton in its sample. Germline-derived CDR1 and CDR2 are SGHRS and YFSETQ. This CDR3 is 17 amino acids long. The ends were cut back, 4 bases at V and 4 bases at J, with 24 bases in the middle.

This specimen was peripheral blood, taken in a trial of Ad26.COV2.S vaccine versus placebo. The origin of this receptor is a person between 18 and 65 years old who received the Ad26.COV2.S COVID-19 vaccine or a placebo. The J gene is TRBJ2-7, the V gene TRBV5-1, with a weak D call TRBD2 (6 bases). CDR3 nucleotide sequence: TGCGCCAGCAGCCCAGAGGTCCGGGGGTTAGCGATGTACGAGCAGTACTTC. Amino acids: CASSPEVRGLAMYEQYF.